A single sample gave rise to the 15 T cell receptor beta chains below, sequenced in a study of shared clonotypes between healthy human individuals. Sequencing used immunoSEQ multiplex PCR; TCRdb keeps in-frame clones, though not all of them. The sample lists about 680,000 clones; 90% to 95% were seen once. As defined, naive CD8 cells were CD45RO-negative and positively selected for CCR7, with terminally differentiated effector memory CD45RA+ cells excluded. The specimen sequenced was naive CD8+ T cells sorted from blood. All receptors derive from a young man in good health.

The chain is built from TRBV7-9 and TRBJ1-2; TRBD1 matches at 8 bases. V dropped 5 bases and J dropped 7; count of bases not matched to a gene: 9. This CDR3 is 14 amino acids long. Germline CDR1 SEHNR, CDR2 FQNEAQ (reference sequence). The DNA of the CDR3 is TGTGCCAGCAGCACAACAGGGGGGGACTTTGGCTACACCTTC. This gives the protein CASSTTGGDFGYTF.

V is TRBV4-1 and J is TRBJ1-1; D is perhaps TRBD1 (5 bases). V was shortened by 5 bases and J by 5 bases, with 12 bases between the two germline ends. Per the germline V gene, CDR1 is MGHRA and CDR2 is YSYEKL. This CDR3 region has 13 residues. CDR3 loop: CASSERGRTEAFF. DNA for the CDR3: TGCGCCAGCAGCGAGAGGGGCCGAACTGAAGCTTTCTTT.

The chain employs TRBV7-8 and TRBJ2-4; no firm D call. The V gene lost 2 bases and the J gene lost 0 bases, with 11 bases spanning the gap. CDR3 size: 16 residues. Germline values: CDR1 SGHVS, CDR2 FQNEAQ. CDR3 protein: CASSLKRLLAKNIQYF. The DNA of the CDR3 is TGTGCCAGCAGCTTAAAAAGGCTACTAGCCAAAAACATTCAGTACTTC.

This chain links TRBV27 with TRBJ2-7, with a tentative D call TRBD2 (5 bases). V was pared by 1 base and J by 6 bases, with 13 bases between. The CDR3 loop spans 14 amino acids. Germline CDR1 MNHEY, CDR2 SMNVEV (reference sequence). The CDR3 bases are TGTGCCAGCAGTTTATTAAGTCCTGCGGGCGAGCAGTACTTC. It translates to CASSLLSPAGEQYF.

CDR3 loop: CASSGQGYGYTF. CDR3 nucleotide sequence: TGTGCCAGCAGTGGACAGGGCTATGGCTACACCTTC. This chain uses TRBV28 with TRBJ1-2; 8 bases align to TRBD1. This CDR3 is 12 amino acids long. Germline loops: CDR1 MDHEN, CDR2 SYDVKM. After removal of 5 bases from V and 4 bases from J, the junction contained 0 bases not matched to a gene.

V usage is TRBV13 and J usage is TRBJ1-1; 7 bases fit TRBD1. The CDR3 runs 17 residues. V lost 6 bases and J lost 5; bases outside the gene matches: 18. In germline, CDR1 is PRHDT, CDR2 FYEKMQ (reference sequence). The CDR3 bases are TGTGCCAGCAGATCTCATCTAGCACAGGGGCGCGAGACTGAAGCTTTCTTT. Its translation is CASRSHLAQGRETEAFF.

V usage is TRBV28 and J usage is TRBJ1-1; D gene unclear. Between the trimmed V and J ends, which lost 7 bases and 4 bases, there was a span of 16 bases. Per the germline V gene, CDR1 is MDHEN and CDR2 is SYDVKM. The CDR3 consists of 14 residues. The CDR3 nucleotides read TGTGCCAGCATCTTGGAGGGCTCGGTCACTGAAGCTTTCTTT. Encoded protein: CASILEGSVTEAFF.

The CDR3 DNA follows: TGCGCCAGCAACATAGCGGAGGGTACCTACGAGCAGTACTTC. The encoded protein is CASNIAEGTYEQYF. The J gene is TRBJ2-7, the V gene TRBV10-2; tentatively, D is TRBD2 (6 bases). Germline loops: CDR1 WSHSY, CDR2 SAAADI. The V end lost 7 bases, the J end lost 2 bases, and 15 bases lay between the germline ends. The CDR3 is 14 residues long.

The genes are TRBV14 and TRBJ2-7; 7 nucleotides match TRBD2. Germline loops: CDR1 SGHDN, CDR2 FVKESK. Losses at the gene ends were 4 bases for V and 6 bases for J; bases not matched to a gene: 12. CDR3 length: 15 amino acids. The chain's CDR3 is CASSPAGQAGLEQYF. The CDR3 DNA reads as TGTGCCAGCAGCCCCGCCGGACAAGCGGGACTCGAGCAGTACTTC.

The rearrangement links TRBV7-9 to TRBJ2-2; 7 positions agree with TRBD1. This CDR3 spans 17 amino acids. V gave up 4 bases and J gave up 10 bases; unmatched junction bases: 18. Germline assignment: CDR1 SEHNR and CDR2 FQNEAQ (reference sequence). Here the CDR3 DNA reads TGTGCCAGCAGCTCTAGCCCGGGACAGATTATTTCTGCGGAGCTGTTTTTT. Its translation is CASSSSPGQIISAELFF.

The rearrangement links TRBV19 to TRBJ2-5; the D is unclear. The CDR3 runs 14 residues. The ends were cut back, 5 bases at V and 5 bases at J, with 15 bases in the middle. From germline, CDR1 is LNHDA and CDR2 SQIVND (reference sequence). CDR3 amino acids: CASSSLGLAETQYF. CDR3 coding DNA: TGTGCCAGTAGTTCGTTGGGGTTGGCGGAGACCCAGTACTTC.

V and J are TRBV27 and TRBJ1-2, with 9 positions matching TRBD1. There are 16 residues in the CDR3. Germline V gives CDR1 MNHEY, CDR2 SMNVEV (reference sequence). The V and J ends lost 10 bases and 6 bases, in that order; junction bases with no gene match: 18. CDR3 in amino acids: CATHPGTGGAVDGYTF. CDR3 sequence (DNA): TGTGCCACCCACCCGGGTACAGGGGGCGCAGTTGATGGCTACACCTTC.

The V gene is TRBV28, the J gene TRBJ2-2; D is tentatively TRBD1 or TRBD2 (5 bases each). The CDR3 has 13 residues. With 2 bases removed from V and 6 bases from J, the gap between germline ends came to 7 bases. CDR1 is MDHEN, CDR2 SYDVKM, per germline. The CDR3 DNA is TGTGCCAGCAGTTTACTGGGGGCCGGGGAGCTGTTTTTT. This sequence encodes CASSLLGAGELFF.

This chain links TRBV2 with TRBJ2-1; D is possibly TRBD2 (5 bases). The germline gives CDR1 SNHLY, CDR2 FYNNEI. V shed 4 bases and J shed 0 bases, with 13 bases lying between them. The CDR3 sequence is 16 residues long. The CDR3, as DNA: TGTGCCAGCAGTGTTACGAGCGGAAGCTCCTACAATGAGCAGTTCTTC. It encodes CASSVTSGSSYNEQFF.

The V gene is TRBV7-2, the J gene TRBJ1-5; D remains ambiguous. CDR1 is SGHTA and CDR2 is FQGNSA in the germline V gene. This CDR3 contains 15 residues. Deletions cut 1 base from V and 2 bases from J, with 9 bases between. CDR3 sequence reads: CASSLEGYGNQPQHF. The DNA for the CDR3 is TGTGCCAGCAGCTTAGAAGGGTACGGCAATCAGCCCCAGCATTTT.